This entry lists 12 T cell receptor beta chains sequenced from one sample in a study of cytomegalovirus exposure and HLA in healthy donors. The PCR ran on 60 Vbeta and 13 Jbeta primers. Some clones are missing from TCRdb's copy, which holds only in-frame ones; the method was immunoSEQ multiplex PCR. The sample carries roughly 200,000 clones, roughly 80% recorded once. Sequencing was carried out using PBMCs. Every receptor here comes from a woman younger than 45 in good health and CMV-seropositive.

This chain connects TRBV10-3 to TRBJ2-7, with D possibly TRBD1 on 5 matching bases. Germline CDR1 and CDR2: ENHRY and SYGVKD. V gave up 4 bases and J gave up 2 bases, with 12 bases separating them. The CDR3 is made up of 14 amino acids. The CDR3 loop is CAISGTGAPYEQYF. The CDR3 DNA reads TGTGCCATCAGTGGAACAGGTGCACCCTACGAGCAGTACTTC.

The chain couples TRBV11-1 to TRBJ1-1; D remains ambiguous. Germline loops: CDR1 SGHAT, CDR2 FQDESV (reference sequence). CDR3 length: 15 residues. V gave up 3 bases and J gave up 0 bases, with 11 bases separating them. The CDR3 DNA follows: TGTGCCAGCAGCTTCCACCAAGCCATGAACACTGAAGCTTTCTTT. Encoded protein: CASSFHQAMNTEAFF.

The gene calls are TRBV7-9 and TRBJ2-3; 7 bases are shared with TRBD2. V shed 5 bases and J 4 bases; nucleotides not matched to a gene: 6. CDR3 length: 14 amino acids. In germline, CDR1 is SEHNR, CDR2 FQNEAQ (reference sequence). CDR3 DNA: TGTGCCAGCAGCCTTCGACTAGCCTCAGATACGCAGTATTTT. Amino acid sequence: CASSLRLASDTQYF. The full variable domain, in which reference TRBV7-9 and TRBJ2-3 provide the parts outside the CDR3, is DTGVSQNPRHKITKRGQNVTFRCDPISEHNRLYWYRQTLGQGPEFLTYFQNEAQLEKSRLLSDRFSAERPKGSFSTLEIQRTEQGDSAMYLCASSLRLASDTQYFGPGTRLTVL.

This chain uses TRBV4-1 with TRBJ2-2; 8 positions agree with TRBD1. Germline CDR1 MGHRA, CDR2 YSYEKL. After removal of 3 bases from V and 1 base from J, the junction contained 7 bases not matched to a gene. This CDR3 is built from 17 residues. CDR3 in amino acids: CASSHLGTGRNTGELFF. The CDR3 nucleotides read TGCGCCAGCAGCCACCTGGGGACAGGTCGGAACACCGGGGAGCTGTTTTTT.

The CDR3: CASSAFLGYTF. The DNA of the CDR3 is TGTGCCAGCAGTGCCTTTTTGGGCTACACCTTC. The J gene is TRBJ1-2, the V gene TRBV2, with D uncertain. The germline gives CDR1 SNHLY, CDR2 FYNNEI. CDR3 size: 11 residues. V gave up 4 bases and J gave up 8 bases, with 8 bases separating them. Combining the CDR3 with reference TRBV2 and TRBJ1-2 gives the whole variable domain EPEVTQTPSHQVTQMGQEVILRCVPISNHLYFYWYRQILGQKVEFLVSFYNNEISEKSEIFDDQFSVERPDGSNFTLKIRSTKLEDSAMYFCASSAFLGYTFGSGTRLTVV.

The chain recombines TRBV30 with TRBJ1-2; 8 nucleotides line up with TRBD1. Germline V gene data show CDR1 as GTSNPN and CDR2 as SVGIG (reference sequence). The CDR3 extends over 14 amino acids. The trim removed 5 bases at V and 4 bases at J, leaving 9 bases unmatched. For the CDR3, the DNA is TGTGCCTGGCTTGGGACAGGAGGATTCTATGGCTACACCTTC. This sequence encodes CAWLGTGGFYGYTF.

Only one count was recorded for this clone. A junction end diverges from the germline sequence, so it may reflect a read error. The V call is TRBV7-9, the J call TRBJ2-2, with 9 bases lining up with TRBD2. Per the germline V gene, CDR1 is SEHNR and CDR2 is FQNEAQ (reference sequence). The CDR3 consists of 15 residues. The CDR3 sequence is CASTLAGVNTGELFF. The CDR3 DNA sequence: TGTGCCAGCACCTTAGCGGGAGTGAACACCGGGGAGCTGTTTTTT.

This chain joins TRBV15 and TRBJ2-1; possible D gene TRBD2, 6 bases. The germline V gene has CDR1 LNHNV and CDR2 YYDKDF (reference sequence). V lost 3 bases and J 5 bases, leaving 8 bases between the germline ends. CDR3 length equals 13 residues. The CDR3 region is CATSSGSHNEQFF. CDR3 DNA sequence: TGTGCCACCAGCAGCGGGAGCCACAATGAGCAGTTCTTC.

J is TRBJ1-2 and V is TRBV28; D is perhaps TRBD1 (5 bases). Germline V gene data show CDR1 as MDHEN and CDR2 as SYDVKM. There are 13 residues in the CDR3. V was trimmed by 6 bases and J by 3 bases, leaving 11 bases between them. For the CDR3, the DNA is TGTGCCAGCAGCGCCGGGGGATACTATGGCTACACCTTC. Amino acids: CASSAGGYYGYTF.

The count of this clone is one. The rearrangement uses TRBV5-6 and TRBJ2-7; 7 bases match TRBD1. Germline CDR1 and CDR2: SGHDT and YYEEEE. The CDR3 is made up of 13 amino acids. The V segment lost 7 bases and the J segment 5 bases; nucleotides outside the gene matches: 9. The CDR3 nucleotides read TGTGCCAGCCTTAGACAGGGCTTAAACGAGCAGTACTTC. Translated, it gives CASLRQGLNEQYF.

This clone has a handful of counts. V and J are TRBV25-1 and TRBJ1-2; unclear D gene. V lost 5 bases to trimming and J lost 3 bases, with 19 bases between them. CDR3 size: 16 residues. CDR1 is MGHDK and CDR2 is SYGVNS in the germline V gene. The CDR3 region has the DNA TGTGCCAGCAGTCCTCACGCGCGTCATAACTACTATGGCTACACCTTC. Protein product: CASSPHARHNYYGYTF.

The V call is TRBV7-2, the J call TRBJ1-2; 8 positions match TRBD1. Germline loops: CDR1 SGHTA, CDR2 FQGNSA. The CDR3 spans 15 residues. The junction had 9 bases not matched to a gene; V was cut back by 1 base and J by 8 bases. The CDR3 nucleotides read TGTGCCAGCAGCTTAGATGTGGGACAGGTTAGGGGCTACACCTTC. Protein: CASSLDVGQVRGYTF.